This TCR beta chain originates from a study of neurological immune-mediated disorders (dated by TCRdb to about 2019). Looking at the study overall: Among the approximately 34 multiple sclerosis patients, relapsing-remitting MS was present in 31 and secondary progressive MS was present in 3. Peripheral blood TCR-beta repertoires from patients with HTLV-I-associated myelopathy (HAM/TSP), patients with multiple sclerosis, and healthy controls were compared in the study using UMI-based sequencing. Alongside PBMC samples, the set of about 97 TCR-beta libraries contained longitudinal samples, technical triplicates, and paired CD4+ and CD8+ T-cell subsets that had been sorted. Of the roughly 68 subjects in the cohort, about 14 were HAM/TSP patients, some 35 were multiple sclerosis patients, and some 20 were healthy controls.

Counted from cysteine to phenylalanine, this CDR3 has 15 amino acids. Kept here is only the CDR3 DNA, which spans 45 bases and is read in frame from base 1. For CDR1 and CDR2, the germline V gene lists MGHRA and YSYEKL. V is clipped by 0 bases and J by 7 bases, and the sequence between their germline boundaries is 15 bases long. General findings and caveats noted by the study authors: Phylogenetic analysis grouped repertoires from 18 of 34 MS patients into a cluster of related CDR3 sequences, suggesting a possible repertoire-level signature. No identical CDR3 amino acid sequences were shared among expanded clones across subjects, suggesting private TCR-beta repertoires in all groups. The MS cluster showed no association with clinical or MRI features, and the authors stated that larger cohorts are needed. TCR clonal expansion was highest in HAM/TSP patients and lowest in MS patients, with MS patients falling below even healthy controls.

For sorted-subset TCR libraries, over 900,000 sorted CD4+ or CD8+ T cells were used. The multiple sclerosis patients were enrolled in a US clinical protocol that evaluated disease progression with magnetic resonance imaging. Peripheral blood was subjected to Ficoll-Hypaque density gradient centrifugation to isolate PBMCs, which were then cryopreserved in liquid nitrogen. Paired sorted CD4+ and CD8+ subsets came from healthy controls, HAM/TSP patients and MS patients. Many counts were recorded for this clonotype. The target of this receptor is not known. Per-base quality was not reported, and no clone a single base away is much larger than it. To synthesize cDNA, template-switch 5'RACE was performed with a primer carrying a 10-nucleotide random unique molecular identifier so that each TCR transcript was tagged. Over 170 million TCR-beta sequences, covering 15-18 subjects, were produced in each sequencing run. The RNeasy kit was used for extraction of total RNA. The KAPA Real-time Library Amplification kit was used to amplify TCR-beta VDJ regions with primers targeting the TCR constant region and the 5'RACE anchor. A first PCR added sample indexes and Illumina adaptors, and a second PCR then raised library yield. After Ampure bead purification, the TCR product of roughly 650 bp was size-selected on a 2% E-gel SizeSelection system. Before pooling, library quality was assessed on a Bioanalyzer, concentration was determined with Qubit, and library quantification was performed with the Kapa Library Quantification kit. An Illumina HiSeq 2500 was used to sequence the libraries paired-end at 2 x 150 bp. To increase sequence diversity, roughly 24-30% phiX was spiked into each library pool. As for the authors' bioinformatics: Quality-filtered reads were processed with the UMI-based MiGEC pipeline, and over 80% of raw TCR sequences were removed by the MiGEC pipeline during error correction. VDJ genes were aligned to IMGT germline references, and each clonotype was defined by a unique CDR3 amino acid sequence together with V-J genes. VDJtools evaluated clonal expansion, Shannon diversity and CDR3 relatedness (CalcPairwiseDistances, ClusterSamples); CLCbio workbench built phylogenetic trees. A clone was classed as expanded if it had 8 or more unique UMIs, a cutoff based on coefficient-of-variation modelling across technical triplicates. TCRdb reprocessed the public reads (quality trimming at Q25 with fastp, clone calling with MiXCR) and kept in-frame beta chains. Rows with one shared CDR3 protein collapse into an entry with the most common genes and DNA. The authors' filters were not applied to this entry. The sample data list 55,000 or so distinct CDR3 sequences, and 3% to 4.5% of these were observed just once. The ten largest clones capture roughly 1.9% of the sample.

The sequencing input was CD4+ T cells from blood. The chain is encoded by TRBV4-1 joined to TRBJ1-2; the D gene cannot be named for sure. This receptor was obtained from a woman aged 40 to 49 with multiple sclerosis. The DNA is TGCGCCAGCAGCCAAGACTTCAATTTATTACGTGGCTACACCTTC. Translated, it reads CASSQDFNLLRGYTF.